The table lists the clone carrying this TCR beta chain with a few counts. Its antigen remains unidentified. The entry originates in a study of T-cell reconstitution after alpha-beta-depleted transplantation in children. Researchers prepared the TCRbeta library using unique molecular identifiers, the study reports. TCRdb called the PCR reads again in MiXCR, with one record for every CDR3 protein. The sample lists some 830,000 distinct CDR3 sequences, about 15% seen once, with about 5% in the top ten. Study-level findings and limits: From surviving recipient T cells and thymic progenitors came the high day-60 TCRbeta diversity observed in some patients. A year had passed since transplant, and T-cell counts and diversity by then came mostly from newly produced T cells. Several hundred expanded graft clones reportedly were the source of alpha-beta T cells about two months after transplant.

The CDR3 consists of 17 residues. Per the germline V gene, CDR1 is SGHDT and CDR2 is YYEEEE. Trimming pared 0 bases from V and 4 bases from J, leaving 16 bases between. The material was PBMCs, mostly from graft donor cells, obtained 360 days after TCRalphabeta/CD19-depleted stem cell transplant. The TCR comes from a male patient aged 5 to 17 who had a stem cell transplant for acute lymphoblastic leukemia, so the T cells may come from the graft donor. The chain links TRBV5-6 to TRBJ2-2, with D unclear. As DNA, the CDR3 is TGTGCCAGCAGCTTGGTCCCTTCCGGGTTCGGCACCGGGGAGCTGTTTTTT. It is translated as CASSLVPSGFGTGELFF.